One and the same sample provided the 27 T cell receptor beta chains below, sequenced in a study of blood T cell repertoires in COVID-19. Sequenced by immunoSEQ multiplex PCR; TCRdb stores in-frame clones only, minus some. This sample has 310,000 or so clones, with roughly 88% found just once. Sequencing was carried out using peripheral blood. Receptors were obtained from a woman in her forties or fifties with acute or convalescent COVID-19.

The genes are TRBV28 and TRBJ2-3, with TRBD1 matching over 12 bases. The V gene's germline CDR1 is MDHEN and CDR2 SYDVKM. The J segment lost 4 bases and the V segment lost 5 bases, leaving 7 bases of the junction unmatched. This CDR3 region has 16 residues. The CDR3 bases are TGTGCCAGCAGTCTCCTCGGGACAGGGGGCGCAGATACGCAGTATTTT. Protein product: CASSLLGTGGADTQYF.

The chain links TRBV27 to TRBJ1-5; no reliable D call. Germline loops: CDR1 MNHEY, CDR2 SMNVEV (reference sequence). V was trimmed by 2 bases and J by 0 bases, leaving 5 bases between them. CDR3 length: 14 residues. CDR3 loop: CASSLRYSNQPQHF. CDR3 sequence (DNA): TGTGCCAGCAGTTTACGGTATAGCAATCAGCCCCAGCATTTT.

The chain joins TRBV4-2 to TRBJ2-7; a possible D gene is TRBD1 (6 bases). This CDR3 region has 14 residues. V gave up 3 bases and J gave up 2 bases, with 11 bases separating them. Germline values: CDR1 LGHNA, CDR2 YNFKEQ. This chain's CDR3 is CASSHLTGPYEQYF. In DNA, the CDR3 is TGTGCCAGCAGCCACCTAACAGGGCCCTACGAGCAGTACTTC.

The chain links TRBV5-4 to TRBJ1-1; TRBD1 agrees at 9 bases. Germline V gene data show CDR1 as SGHNT and CDR2 as YYREEE (reference sequence). The J segment lost 3 bases and the V segment lost 4 bases, leaving 13 bases of the junction unmatched. CDR3 length: 17 residues. The CDR3 DNA sequence: TGTGCCAGCAGCCCCTTTGGGACAGGGAGGCGGGACACTGAAGCTTTCTTT. Translating it yields CASSPFGTGRRDTEAFF.

The gene calls are TRBV6-5 and TRBJ2-3, with 8 bases fitting TRBD1. V was pared by 4 bases and J by 4 bases, with 7 bases of the junction left unmatched. CDR1 and CDR2 (germline): MNHEY, SVGAGI. The CDR3 spans 15 residues. CDR3 loop: CASSSGQGRADTQYF. CDR3 DNA: TGTGCCAGCAGTTCCGGACAGGGTCGCGCAGATACGCAGTATTTT.

Turning to this clone: The junction departs from germline at one end; a sequencing error may be responsible. CDR3 nucleotides: TGTGCCAGCAGCCTAGCAGGGTACGGGCAGTACTTC. This codes for CASSLAGYGQYF. The chain is built from TRBV3-1 (or the pseudogene TRBV3-2) and TRBJ2-7; perhaps TRBD1 as D (5 bases). The CDR3 extends over 12 amino acids. CDR1 and CDR2 (germline): LGHDT, YNNKEL (reference sequence).

This clone has only a few counts. The chain is built from TRBV18 and TRBJ2-3; D unclear. The germline V gene encodes CDR1 KGHSH and CDR2 LQKENI. Trimming cost V 6 bases and J 0 bases, with 7 bases left between them. The CDR3 has 13 residues. The chain's CDR3 is CASSRTSTDTQYF. CDR3 coding DNA: TGTGCCAGCTCCCGTACTAGCACAGATACGCAGTATTTT.

The chain couples TRBV4-2 to TRBJ1-6, with D unclear. The CDR3 runs 15 residues. Germline V gene sequence: CDR1 LGHNA, CDR2 YNFKEQ. Trimming took off 1 base at V and 4 bases at J, with 8 bases between the two ends. CDR3 nucleotides: TGTGCCAGCAGCCAAGCGCAGGAATATAATTCACCCCTCCACTTT. Translating gives CASSQAQEYNSPLHF.

This clone has just a few counts. The gene calls are TRBV27 and TRBJ1-1; D might be TRBD1 (6 bases). The CDR3 is 13 amino acids. The V end was cut by 2 bases, the J end by 3 bases, with 7 bases between. Germline V gene sequence: CDR1 MNHEY, CDR2 SMNVEV (reference sequence). The CDR3 nucleotides read TGTGCCAGCAGTTTACAGGGGTACACTGAAGCTTTCTTT. It is translated as CASSLQGYTEAFF.

The CDR3 coding sequence is TGTGCCAGCAGTTCGACTAGCGGGAGGACTTACGAGCAGTACTTC. Its translation is CASSSTSGRTYEQYF. The rearrangement joins TRBV6-6 to TRBJ2-7; 13 bases line up with TRBD2. CDR3 size: 15 residues. V lost 4 bases, J lost 4 bases, and 4 bases stayed unmatched. The V gene's germline CDR1 is MNHNY and CDR2 SVGAGI (reference sequence).

The CDR3 nucleotides are TGTGCCAGCAGTCAGGCCGAAAGAGCTTTCTTT. This translates into CASSQAERAFF. The J gene is TRBJ1-1, the V gene TRBV6-5; D is unresolved. Per the germline V gene, CDR1 is MNHEY and CDR2 is SVGAGI. The CDR3 runs to 11 residues. V was cut by 5 bases and J by 10 bases, with 11 bases left in between.

V gene TRBV6-2 or TRBV6-3 combines with J gene TRBJ2-3; no firm D call. The germline V and J ends were trimmed by 4 bases and 2 bases, with 10 bases remaining between them. The CDR3 totals 14 residues. CDR1 and CDR2 (germline): MNHEY, SVGEGT. The CDR3 loop is CASSLRGTTDTQYF. CDR3 bases: TGTGCCAGCAGTTTAAGAGGTACCACAGATACGCAGTATTTT.

The rearrangement links TRBV21-1 to TRBJ2-7; no check of the table's D call, TRBD2, against the DNA was made. TRBV21-1 is annotated as a pseudogene. CDR3 length: 17 residues. Here the CDR3 reads CASSKGSLADRSYEQYF. The CDR3 DNA is TGTGCCAGCAGCAAAGGGTCCCTAGCGGACCGCTCCTACGAGCAGTACTTC.

V usage is TRBV11-3 and J usage is TRBJ2-7; D remains unclear. V dropped 0 bases and J dropped 5 bases, with 5 bases sitting between them. Germline V lookup: CDR1 SGHNT, CDR2 YENEEA. The CDR3 runs 12 residues. CDR3 amino acids: CASSLDADEQYF. CDR3 nucleotide sequence: TGTGCCAGCAGCTTAGATGCGGACGAGCAGTACTTC.

This clone was counted once. In DNA form, the CDR3 reads TGCGCCAGCAGCTTCGACTCACTGGGGGGCGAGCAGTACTTC. It is translated as CASSFDSLGGEQYF. The rearrangement joins TRBV5-1 to TRBJ2-7; D is possibly TRBD2 (6 bases). Germline CDR1 and CDR2: SGHRS and YFSETQ. The length of the CDR3 is 14 residues. V dropped 2 bases and J dropped 6 bases, with 15 bases sitting between them.

V usage is TRBV3-1 (or the pseudogene TRBV3-2) and J usage is TRBJ2-7, with D possibly being TRBD2 (6 bases). CDR1 is LGHDT, CDR2 YNNKEL, per germline (reference sequence). CDR3 length equals 13 residues. V lost 4 bases and J 5 bases, leaving 12 bases between the germline ends. CDR3 sequence reads: CASSPGGWNEQYF. Written as DNA, the CDR3 is TGTGCCAGCAGCCCCGGGGGTTGGAACGAGCAGTACTTC.

The chain joins TRBV4-3 to TRBJ2-7; D might be TRBD1 (5 bases). Trimming removed 4 bases from V and 9 bases from J, with 16 bases in between. CDR3 length: 13 residues. Germline V gene lookup returns CDR1 LGHNA and CDR2 YSLEER. In nucleotides, the CDR3 is TGCGCCAGCAGCCCTCCGGGCAGGGCTCGGCAGTACTTC. This codes for CASSPPGRARQYF.

The J gene is TRBJ2-5, the V gene TRBV5-1, with 9 bases that match TRBD2. Unmatched junction bases numbered 14, after V lost 6 bases and J lost 2 bases. Germline V CDR1 and CDR2: SGHRS, YFSETQ. The CDR3 spans 17 residues. CDR3 sequence: CASTEFSASGIQETQYF. As DNA, the CDR3 is TGCGCCAGCACCGAGTTTAGTGCTAGCGGGATTCAAGAGACCCAGTACTTC.

The chain has TRBV7-2 and TRBJ2-5; 8 nucleotides match TRBD2. Germline V CDR1 and CDR2: SGHTA, FQGNSA. The V segment lost 3 bases and the J segment 5 bases; nucleotides outside the gene matches: 5. CDR3 length: 14 amino acids. The CDR3 sequence: CASSFNPGGETQYF. In DNA, the CDR3 is TGTGCCAGCAGCTTCAACCCGGGAGGGGAGACCCAGTACTTC. Using reference TRBV7-2 and TRBJ2-5 for the parts outside the CDR3, the full variable domain is GAGVSQSPSNKVTEKGKDVELRCDPISGHTALYWYRQSLGQGLEFLIYFQGNSAPDKSGLPSDRFSAERTGGSVSTLTIQRTQQEDSAVYLCASSFNPGGETQYFGPGTRLLVL.

This clone has just one count. This chain connects TRBV7-3 to TRBJ2-3; 8 nucleotides match TRBD2. Losses at the gene ends were 5 bases for V and 5 bases for J; bases not matched to a gene: 12. The CDR3 sequence is 16 residues long. The germline gives CDR1 SGHTA, CDR2 FQGTGA. The CDR3 reads CASSPLAGTGVDTQYF. CDR3 DNA sequence: TGTGCCAGCAGCCCGTTAGCGGGAACGGGAGTAGATACGCAGTATTTT.

The chain is built from TRBV7-2 and TRBJ2-7; 8 bases agree with TRBD1. There are 14 residues in the CDR3. CDR1 is SGHTA and CDR2 is FQGNSA in the germline V gene. V was clipped by 5 bases and J by 6 bases; unmatched bases: 9. Here the CDR3 DNA reads TGTGCCAGCAGCCCCGACAGGGGAGGACGCGAGCAGTACTTC. It encodes CASSPDRGGREQYF.

The V call is TRBV5-4, the J call TRBJ2-2, with 8 bases that match TRBD1. V dropped 4 bases and J dropped 5; count of bases not matched to a gene: 7. Germline V gene sequence: CDR1 SGHNT, CDR2 YYREEE (reference sequence). The CDR3 totals 15 residues. The CDR3 loop reads CASSRTGGNTGELFF. The CDR3 DNA reads as TGTGCCAGCAGCCGTACAGGGGGGAATACCGGGGAGCTGTTTTTT.

The V gene is TRBV27, the J gene TRBJ1-4; perhaps TRBD1 as D (5 bases). The CDR3 runs 14 residues. In germline, CDR1 is MNHEY, CDR2 SMNVEV (reference sequence). V was trimmed by 5 bases and J by 7 bases, leaving 14 bases between them. The CDR3 bases are TGTGCCAGCAGTCCTATTCCAGGGCCTGAAAAACTGTTTTTT. It is translated as CASSPIPGPEKLFF.

The chain links TRBV29-1 to TRBJ1-4; D unresolved. The CDR3 runs to 12 residues. V lost 5 bases, J lost 8 bases, and 12 bases lay in between. Germline CDR1 reads SQVTM; CDR2 reads ANQGSEA. CDR3 sequence (DNA): TGCAGCGTTCCCCAGGCAGGAGAAAAACTGTTTTTT. Encoded protein: CSVPQAGEKLFF.

In the case of this clone: A read error may account for a junction end that differs from germline. The chain links TRBV7-9 to TRBJ2-1, with D tentatively TRBD1 (6 bases). Per the germline V gene, CDR1 is SEHNR and CDR2 is FQNEAQ (reference sequence). The CDR3 has 13 amino acids. CDR3: CASSSPQTGTSLF. CDR3 DNA: TGTGCCAGCAGCTCACCCCAGACCGGGACATCTCTCTTC.

This chain links TRBV5-5 with TRBJ1-6, with 7 bases aligning to TRBD1. Losses at the gene ends were 1 base for V and 10 bases for J; bases not matched to a gene: 8. The CDR3 is made up of 15 amino acids. Germline assignment: CDR1 SGHKS and CDR2 YYEKEE (reference sequence). In DNA, the CDR3 is TGTGCCAGCAGCTTGTCGACAGGGCATGGATCACCCCTCCACTTT. This translates into CASSLSTGHGSPLHF.

The CDR3 DNA sequence: TGTGCCAGCAGCCAACACGTGAGCGGGACTAGTGTGAACGAGCAGTACTTC. This sequence encodes CASSQHVSGTSVNEQYF. The chain carries TRBV14 and TRBJ2-7, with 8 bases lining up with TRBD2. Germline V gene sequence: CDR1 SGHDN, CDR2 FVKESK. J was trimmed by 5 bases and V by 2 bases; bases with no gene match: 14. This CDR3 has 17 amino acids.